This TCR beta chain was sequenced during a study of identical twins. General study points: For out-of-frame alpha sequences shared by twins, low generation probability was in excess. Cord blood beta clonotypes that were abundant carried fewer insertions, and memory repertoires showed no such trend.

Per the germline V gene, CDR1 is MDHEN and CDR2 is SYDVKM. CDR3 length equals 17 residues. Deletions cut 7 bases from V and 7 bases from J, with 25 bases between. It was template switching that added a universal primer site, and there were unique molecular identifiers on the cDNA. Using its own MiXCR run on the 5' RACE reads, TCRdb lists one record per CDR3 protein. The sample holds under 250,000 distinct CDR3 sequences; 12% are singletons and the top ten take approximately 4%. Concerning this clonotype itself: Its antigen is not known.

The same data also went into a second study, on yellow fever vaccine responses in identical twins.

The TCR was taken from a woman between 18 and 30 years old in good health. This chain joins TRBV28 and TRBJ2-2, with D perhaps matching TRBD1 or TRBD2 (5 bases each). The material sequenced was memory (CD45RO+) T cells sorted from blood. The CDR3 DNA follows: TGTGCCAGCATCCGATCTGGGGGTACCCTCCAAGGCGGGGAGCTGTTTTTT. Translating gives CASIRSGGTLQGGELFF.